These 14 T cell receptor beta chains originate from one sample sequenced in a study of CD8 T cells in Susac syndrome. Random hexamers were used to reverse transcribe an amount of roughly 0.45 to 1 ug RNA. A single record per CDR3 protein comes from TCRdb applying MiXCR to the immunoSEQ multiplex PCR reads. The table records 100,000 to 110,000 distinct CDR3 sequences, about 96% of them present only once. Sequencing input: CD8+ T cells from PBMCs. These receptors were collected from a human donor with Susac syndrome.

The CDR3 protein is CASSVRDALPYEQYF. In DNA form, the CDR3 reads TGTGCCAGCAGCGTTCGGGACGCACTACCCTACGAGCAGTACTTC. This rearrangement joins TRBV9 to TRBJ2-7; tentatively, D is TRBD1 or TRBD2 (5 bases each). The ends were cut back, 2 bases at V and 2 bases at J, with 14 bases in the middle. Germline-derived CDR1 and CDR2 are SGDLS and YYNGEE. There are 15 residues in the CDR3.

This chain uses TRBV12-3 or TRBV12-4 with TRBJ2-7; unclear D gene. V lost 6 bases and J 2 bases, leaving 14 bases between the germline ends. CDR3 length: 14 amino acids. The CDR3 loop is CASSRYQYPYEQYF. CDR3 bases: TGTGCCAGCAGCCGATACCAATATCCCTACGAGCAGTACTTC.

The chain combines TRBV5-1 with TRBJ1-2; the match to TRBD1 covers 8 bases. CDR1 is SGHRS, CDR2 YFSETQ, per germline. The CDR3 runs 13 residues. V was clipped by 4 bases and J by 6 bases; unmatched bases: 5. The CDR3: CASSHGQGDGYTF. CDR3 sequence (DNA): TGCGCCAGCAGCCACGGACAGGGAGATGGCTACACCTTC.

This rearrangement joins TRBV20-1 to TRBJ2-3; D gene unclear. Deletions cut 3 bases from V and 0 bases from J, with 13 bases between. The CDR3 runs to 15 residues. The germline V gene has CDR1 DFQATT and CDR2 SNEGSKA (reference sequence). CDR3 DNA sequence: TGCAGTGCTAGCCAGCCGAAAACTAGCACAGATACGCAGTATTTT. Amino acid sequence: CSASQPKTSTDTQYF.

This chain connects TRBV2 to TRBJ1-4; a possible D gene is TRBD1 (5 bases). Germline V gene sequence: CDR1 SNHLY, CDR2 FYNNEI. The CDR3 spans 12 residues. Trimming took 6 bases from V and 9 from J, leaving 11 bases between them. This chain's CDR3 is CASRTDIQKLFF. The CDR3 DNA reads TGTGCCAGCAGGACAGACATCCAAAAACTGTTTTTT.

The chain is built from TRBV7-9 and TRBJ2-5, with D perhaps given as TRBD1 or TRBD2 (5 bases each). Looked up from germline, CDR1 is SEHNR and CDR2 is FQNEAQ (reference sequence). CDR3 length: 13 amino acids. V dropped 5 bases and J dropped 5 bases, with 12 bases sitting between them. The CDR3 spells CASSLGAGETQYF. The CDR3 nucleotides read TGTGCCAGCAGCCTCGGGGCCGGGGAGACCCAGTACTTC.

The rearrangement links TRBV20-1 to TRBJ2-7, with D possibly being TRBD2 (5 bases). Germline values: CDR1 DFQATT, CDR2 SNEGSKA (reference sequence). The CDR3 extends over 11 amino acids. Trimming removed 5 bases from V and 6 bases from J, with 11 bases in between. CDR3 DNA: TGCAGTGCTTCCCGAGCGGCCGAGCAGTACTTC. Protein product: CSASRAAEQYF.

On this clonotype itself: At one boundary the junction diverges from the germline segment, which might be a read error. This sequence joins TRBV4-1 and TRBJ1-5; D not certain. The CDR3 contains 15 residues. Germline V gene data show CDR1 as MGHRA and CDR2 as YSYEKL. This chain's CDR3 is CASTQVENSNQPQHF. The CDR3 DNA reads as TGCGCCAGCACCCAAGTGGAGAATAGCAATCAGCCCCAGCATTTT.

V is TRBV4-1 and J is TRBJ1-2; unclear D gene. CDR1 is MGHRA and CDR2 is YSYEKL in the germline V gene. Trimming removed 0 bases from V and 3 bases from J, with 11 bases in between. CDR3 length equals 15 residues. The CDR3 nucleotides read TGCGCCAGCAGCCAAGATACACACTCCGACTATGGCTACACCTTC. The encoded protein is CASSQDTHSDYGYTF.

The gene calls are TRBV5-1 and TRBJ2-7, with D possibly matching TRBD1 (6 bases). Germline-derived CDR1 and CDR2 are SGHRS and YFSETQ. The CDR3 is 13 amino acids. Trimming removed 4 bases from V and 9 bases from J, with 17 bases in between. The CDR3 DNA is TGCGCCAGCAGCCGGACAGTTGACGAGCCGCAGTACTTC. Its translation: CASSRTVDEPQYF. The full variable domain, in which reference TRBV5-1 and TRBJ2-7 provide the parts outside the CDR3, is KAGVTQTPRYLIKTRGQQVTLSCSPISGHRSVSWYQQTPGQGLQFLFEYFSETQRNKGNFPGRFSGRQFSNSRSEMNVSTLELGDSALYLCASSRTVDEPQYFGPGTRLTVT.

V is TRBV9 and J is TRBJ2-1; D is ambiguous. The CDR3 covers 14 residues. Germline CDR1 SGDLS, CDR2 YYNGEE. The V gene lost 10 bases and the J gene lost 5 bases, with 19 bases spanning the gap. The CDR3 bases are TGTGCCGGCCCAGTCCAAATTGGAAACAATGAGCAGTTCTTC. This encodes CAGPVQIGNNEQFF.

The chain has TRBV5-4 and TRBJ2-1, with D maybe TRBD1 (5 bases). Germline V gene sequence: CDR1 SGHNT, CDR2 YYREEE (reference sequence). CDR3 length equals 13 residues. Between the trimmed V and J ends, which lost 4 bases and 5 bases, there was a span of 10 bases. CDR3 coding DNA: TGTGCCAGCAGCCTGGACACCAACAATGAGCAGTTCTTC. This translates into CASSLDTNNEQFF. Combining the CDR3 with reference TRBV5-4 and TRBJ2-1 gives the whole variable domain ETGVTQSPTHLIKTRGQQVTLRCSSQSGHNTVSWYQQALGQGPQFIFQYYREEENGRGNFPPRFSGLQFPNYSSELNVNALELDDSALYLCASSLDTNNEQFFGPGTRLTVL.

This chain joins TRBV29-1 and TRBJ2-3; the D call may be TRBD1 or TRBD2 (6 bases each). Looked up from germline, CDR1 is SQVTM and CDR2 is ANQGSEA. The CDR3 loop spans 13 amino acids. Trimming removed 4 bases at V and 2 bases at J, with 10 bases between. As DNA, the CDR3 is TGCAGCGTTGTTGGGGGGCACACAGATACGCAGTATTTT. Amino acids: CSVVGGHTDTQYF.

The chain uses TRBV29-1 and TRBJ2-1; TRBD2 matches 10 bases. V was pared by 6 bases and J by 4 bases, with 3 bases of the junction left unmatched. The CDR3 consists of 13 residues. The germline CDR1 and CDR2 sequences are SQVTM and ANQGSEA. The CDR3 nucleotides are TGCAGCGTGGGACTAGCGACATACAATGAGCAGTTCTTC. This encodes CSVGLATYNEQFF.